This is a list of T cell receptor beta chains from one sample in a study of CXCR3-negative and CXCR3-positive naive CD8 T cells. TCRdb reanalyzed the 5' RACE reads and collapses them to one entry per CDR3 protein, without DNA. This listing includes about 45,000 distinct CDR3 sequences. Source material: memory CD8+ T cells from blood. The source of these receptors is a human donor in good health. Some clones in this sample may be carry-over from other donors' samples. Both conserved end residues are part of each CDR3. The order of the fields is J gene, clone size, V gene, CDR3 protein. The size of a clone is reported for some rows only, either as once, few or many, or as a class for expanded clones.

j_gene: TRBJ2-7; abundance: medium-sized; v_gene: TRBV21-1; CDR3aa: CASSRRTYEQYF
j_gene: TRBJ1-1; abundance: -; v_gene: TRBV7-9; CDR3aa: CASSFRNTEAFF
j_gene: TRBJ2-1; abundance: -; v_gene: TRBV6-4; CDR3aa: CASSPLAGAVNEQFF
j_gene: TRBJ1-2; abundance: -; v_gene: TRBV5-4; CDR3aa: CASTASGTLYGYTF
j_gene: TRBJ1-2; abundance: -; v_gene: TRBV6-2/TRBV6-3; CDR3aa: CASRTDRDLYYGYTF
j_gene: TRBJ2-2; abundance: -; v_gene: TRBV6-2/TRBV6-3; CDR3aa: CASSYWVNTGELFF
j_gene: TRBJ1-1; abundance: -; v_gene: TRBV28; CDR3aa: CASSSWTGVDTEAFF
j_gene: TRBJ2-7; abundance: medium-sized; v_gene: TRBV11-2; CDR3aa: CASSQSADEQYF
j_gene: TRBJ2-1; abundance: -; v_gene: TRBV20-1; CDR3aa: CSTLAGGPLDEQFF
j_gene: TRBJ2-1; abundance: -; v_gene: TRBV9; CDR3aa: CASSVVSSGSRPYNEQFF
j_gene: TRBJ2-1; abundance: -; v_gene: TRBV12-3/TRBV12-4; CDR3aa: CASSWGIEQFF
j_gene: TRBJ2-4; abundance: -; v_gene: TRBV19; CDR3aa: CASSIDGQGNIQYF
j_gene: TRBJ1-2; abundance: -; v_gene: TRBV20-1; CDR3aa: CSARVTDYGYTF
j_gene: TRBJ2-1; abundance: -; v_gene: TRBV7-8; CDR3aa: CASSHKDRADNEQFF
j_gene: TRBJ1-1; abundance: -; v_gene: TRBV5-4; CDR3aa: CASSHGRTEAFF
j_gene: TRBJ2-7; abundance: -; v_gene: TRBV4-1; CDR3aa: CASSQESGQDPYEQYF
j_gene: TRBJ1-6; abundance: -; v_gene: TRBV27; CDR3aa: CASSGTENNSPLHF
j_gene: TRBJ2-7; abundance: -; v_gene: TRBV20-1; CDR3aa: CSATKPGTDYEQYF
j_gene: TRBJ1-1; abundance: -; v_gene: TRBV10-3; CDR3aa: CAIGPRGGNTEAFF
j_gene: TRBJ2-1; abundance: -; v_gene: TRBV29-1; CDR3aa: CSVVGPHEQFF
j_gene: TRBJ1-2; abundance: -; v_gene: TRBV20-1; CDR3aa: CSAREEVYGYTF
j_gene: TRBJ2-7; abundance: -; v_gene: TRBV29-1; CDR3aa: CSTRDGGDFSEQYF
j_gene: TRBJ2-1; abundance: -; v_gene: TRBV4-3; CDR3aa: CASSQDHLGAHNEQFF
j_gene: TRBJ2-7; abundance: -; v_gene: TRBV7-9; CDR3aa: CASSPLYEQYF
j_gene: TRBJ2-5; abundance: -; v_gene: TRBV29-1; CDR3aa: CSPIYRQGAQETQYF
j_gene: TRBJ2-1; abundance: -; v_gene: TRBV7-2; CDR3aa: CASSLTSGGYNEQFF
j_gene: TRBJ1-2; abundance: -; v_gene: TRBV6-1; CDR3aa: CASSLGDSGGYTF
j_gene: TRBJ2-1; abundance: -; v_gene: TRBV11-3; CDR3aa: CASSLVLGGSANNEQFF
j_gene: TRBJ1-2; abundance: -; v_gene: TRBV29-1; CDR3aa: CSVDDANGYTF
j_gene: TRBJ1-5; abundance: -; v_gene: TRBV23-1; CDR3aa: CASSQGQGCQPQHF
j_gene: TRBJ2-7; abundance: -; v_gene: TRBV28; CDR3aa: CASSRDSSYEQYF
j_gene: TRBJ1-2; abundance: -; v_gene: TRBV29-1; CDR3aa: CSVGSAAPCGYTF
j_gene: TRBJ2-7; abundance: -; v_gene: TRBV12-3/TRBV12-4; CDR3aa: CASSYWADEQYF
j_gene: TRBJ2-5; abundance: -; v_gene: TRBV4-1; CDR3aa: CASSQSQGVGETQYF
j_gene: TRBJ2-3; abundance: -; v_gene: TRBV5-1; CDR3aa: CASSSTGSVDTQYF
j_gene: TRBJ2-3; abundance: -; v_gene: TRBV7-3; CDR3aa: CASSLLAGSDTQYF
j_gene: TRBJ1-2; abundance: -; v_gene: TRBV10-3; CDR3aa: CAISDDREDYGYTF
j_gene: TRBJ2-5; abundance: -; v_gene: TRBV5-6; CDR3aa: CASSLRERTQYF
j_gene: TRBJ2-1; abundance: -; v_gene: TRBV9; CDR3aa: CASSVDGGALAYNEQFF
j_gene: TRBJ2-1; abundance: -; v_gene: TRBV5-1; CDR3aa: CASSSPSGVSEQFF